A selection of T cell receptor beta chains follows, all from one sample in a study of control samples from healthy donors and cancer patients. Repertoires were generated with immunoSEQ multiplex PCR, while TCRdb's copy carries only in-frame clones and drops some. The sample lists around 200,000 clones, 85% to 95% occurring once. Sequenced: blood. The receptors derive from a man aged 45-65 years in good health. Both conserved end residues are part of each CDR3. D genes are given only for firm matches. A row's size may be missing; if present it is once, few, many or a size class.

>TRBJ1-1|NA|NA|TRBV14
CASSPLSTGMGTEAFF
TGTGCCAGCAGCCCCCTTTCTACAGGGATGGGCACTGAAGCTTTCTTT
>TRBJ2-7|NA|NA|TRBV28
CASSSPGTYEQYF
TGTGCCAGCAGCTCACCCGGGACCTACGAGCAGTACTTC
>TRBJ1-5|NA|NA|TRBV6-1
CASSEGQPQHF
TGTGCCAGCAGTGAAGGCCAGCCCCAGCATTTT
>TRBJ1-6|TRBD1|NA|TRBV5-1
CASSFQPGTGEHSPLHF
TGCGCCAGCAGCTTCCAACCCGGGACAGGGGAACATTCACCCCTCCACTTT
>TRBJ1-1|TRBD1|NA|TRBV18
CASSPRQGDTEAFF
TGTGCCAGCTCACCGCGGCAGGGGGACACTGAAGCTTTCTTT
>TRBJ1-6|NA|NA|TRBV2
CASSESQAVLHF
TGTGCCAGCAGTGAATCACAGGCCGTCCTCCACTTT
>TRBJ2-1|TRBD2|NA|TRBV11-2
CASSLVAGAYNEQFF
TGTGCCAGCAGCTTAGTAGCGGGGGCTTACAATGAGCAGTTCTTC
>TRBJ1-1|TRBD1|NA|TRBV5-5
CASSWTGLNTEAFF
TGTGCCAGCAGTTGGACAGGGCTGAACACTGAAGCTTTCTTT
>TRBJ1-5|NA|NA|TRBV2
CASRETSNNQPQHF
TGTGCCAGCAGGGAGACATCGAACAATCAGCCCCAGCATTTT
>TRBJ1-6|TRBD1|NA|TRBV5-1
CASSVAPGQGNSPLHF
TGCGCCAGCAGCGTTGCTCCGGGACAGGGTAATTCACCCCTCCACTTT
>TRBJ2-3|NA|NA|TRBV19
CASSLSDTQYF
TGTGCCAGTAGTCTCTCAGATACGCAGTATTTT
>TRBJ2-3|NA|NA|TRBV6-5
CASSTPTDTQYF
TGTGCCAGCAGTACTCCCACAGATACGCAGTATTTT
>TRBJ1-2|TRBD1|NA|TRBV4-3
CASSQDYRGRVGYTF
TGCGCCAGCAGCCAAGATTACAGGGGGCGCGTTGGCTACACCTTC
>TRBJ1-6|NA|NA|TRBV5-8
CASSVPGLGNSPLHF
TGTGCCAGCAGCGTCCCGGGCTTGGGAAATTCACCCCTCCACTTT
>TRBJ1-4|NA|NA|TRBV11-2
CASSPTLNEKLFF
TGTGCCAGCAGCCCGACACTTAATGAAAAACTGTTTTTT
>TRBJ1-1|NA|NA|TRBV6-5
CASSTPTLGNTEAFF
TGTGCCAGCAGTACGCCTACACTGGGGAACACTGAAGCTTTCTTT
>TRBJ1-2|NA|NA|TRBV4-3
CASSQDGRALYGYTF
TGCGCCAGCAGCCAAGATGGGAGAGCCCTCTATGGCTACACCTTC
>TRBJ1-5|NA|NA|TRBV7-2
CASSSRAGHQPQHF
TGTGCCAGCAGCTCCCGGGCGGGCCATCAGCCCCAGCATTTT
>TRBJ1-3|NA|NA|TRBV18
CASSPDGTGNTIYF
TGTGCCAGCTCACCCGACGGCACTGGAAACACCATATATTTT
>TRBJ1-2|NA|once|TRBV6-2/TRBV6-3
CASSYGHAGYTF
TGTGCCAGCAGTTACGGACACGCGGGCTACACCTTC
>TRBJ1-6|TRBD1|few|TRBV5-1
CASSPGQGGSPLHF
TGCGCCAGCAGCCCAGGACAGGGTGGTTCACCCCTCCACTTT
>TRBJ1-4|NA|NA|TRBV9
CASSARQDWNEKLFF
TGTGCCAGCAGCGCTCGACAGGATTGGAATGAAAAACTGTTTTTT
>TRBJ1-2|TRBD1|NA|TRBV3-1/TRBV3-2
CASSRPGQGILYGYTF
TGTGCCAGCAGTCGTCCGGGACAGGGGATTCTCTATGGCTACACCTTC
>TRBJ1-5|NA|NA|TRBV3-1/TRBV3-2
CASSLRGQVNQPQHF
TGTGCCAGCAGCCTGCGGGGGCAGGTCAATCAGCCCCAGCATTTT